The clone carrying this T cell receptor beta chain was recorded many times. This entry belongs to a study of T cells in Graves' hyperthyroidism and ophthalmopathy. Across the whole study: Sampling of peripheral blood happened at initial diagnosis, prior to any treatment.

Amplification targeted TCR beta CDR3 regions from RNA transcripts. Using the HTBI primer set, a first-round RT-PCR was run on the TCR CDR3. TCRdb itself ran the multiplex PCR reads through MiXCR, one entry per CDR3 protein. The table includes a few hundred thousand distinct CDR3 sequences, roughly 16% detected once. V lost 5 bases and J lost 0, with 11 bases in between. The CDR3 spans 14 residues. Germline CDR1 reads MNHEY; CDR2 reads SMNVEV (reference sequence). Sequencing was performed on blood. The chain carries TRBV27 and TRBJ2-7; TRBD1 might be the D (6 bases). The TCR sequence derives from a woman aged 35 to 49 with Graves' ophthalmopathy. The CDR3 protein is CASSQDRFSYEQYF. CDR3 DNA: TGTGCCAGCAGTCAAGACAGGTTCTCCTACGAGCAGTACTTC.